This T cell receptor beta chain was profiled in a study of shared clonotypes between healthy human individuals (dated by TCRdb to the early 2020s). Some background on the complete study: The cohort included a few men and a couple of women between 18 and 49 years of age. Per donor, three plates each were used for CD4 naive and CD4 memory, two for CD8 naive, and one for CD8 memory. Different laboratories and diverse techniques were used to prepare libraries and sequence TCR repertoires, to increase sequencing depth and limit assay-specific biases. Blood TCR repertoires of several healthy adults were deeply sequenced to estimate repertoire size and the extent of clonotype sharing between individuals. Between about 0.9 and 9 billion PBMCs per donor were obtained by leukapheresis. Overall study results and their limits: Sampling was restricted to blood, and TCR repertoires in tissue are likely to differ from TCR repertoires in blood. The small number of donors limited the genetic and exposure-history diversity represented. Even with the large sequencing depth, rarefaction of the sorted-subset datasets indicated that sequencing was incomplete. Across four donors, approximately 5% of naive CD4, over 3% of naive CD8, around 2.5% of memory CD4, and approximately 0.4% of memory CD8 clonotypes were shared. Pairwise subsampling led to the expectation that sequencing depth would affect the degree of clonotype sharing among donors. Estimated clonotype richness was generally larger for naive than for memory subsets. Clonotypes shared by all four sorted-subset donors showed higher generation probabilities than non-shared clonotypes.

According to the germline V gene (reference sequence), CDR1 reads GTSNPN and CDR2 reads SVGIG. The CDR3 sequence holds 13 residues, the cysteine and phenylalanine included. The DNA shown is the 39-base CDR3, in frame from base 1. The germline V end is reduced by 5 bases and the J end by 7 bases; junction bases left unmatched: 6. Using the deep immunoSEQ assay, TCR CDR3 regions were amplified from genomic DNA by multiplex PCR. Genomic DNA extracted from each cell subset was distributed evenly over all wells of several immunoSEQ 96-well plates, and each plate served as one replicate. For sorted subsets, approximately 190 ng of genomic DNA, equivalent to 30,000 or so T cell genomes, went into each replicate PCR. The purified libraries were quantified using a Qubit 3.0 fluorometer, sized with a Bioanalyzer 2100, and then quantified again using the KAPA Library Quantification kit. Every immunoSEQ 96-well plate was sequenced on a separate single-read 150-cycle Illumina NextSeq 550 flow cell. The authors processed their data as follows. Because only junctional sequences without quality scores were contained in the immunoSEQ output, filtering matching that applied to full-length reads could not be performed. Sequences were annotated with PyIR, a Python wrapper for IgBLAST v1.9, and V/J genes and CDR3 were assigned using IMGT germline references. Any read was removed if the V/J assignment was weak (E-value above 1e-6), the CDR3 was missing, or the read contained stop codons, out-of-frame junctions, or ambiguous translated residues. V3J clonotypes were defined by identical inferred V gene, J gene, and CDR3 amino acid sequence. Percentage overlap between repertoires was computed as shared unique clonotypes divided by the size of the smaller repertoire. RTK rarefaction, the Chao1 estimator, and Recon v2.1 estimates of unobserved clonotypes were used to assess repertoire richness. For all TCRbeta clonotypes obtained by the gDNA method from several donors, generation probabilities were computed with OLGA. The table comes from immuneACCESS by way of TCRdb, which keeps in-frame sequences with V and J called. Part of the clones is missing from these tables; in studies checked, under half for an unresolved V gene and the rest for unknown reasons. For V, J and clone size, that table is used; D and trimming come from the DNA. This sample gives about 2.4 million clones in total; approximately 93% of them show up just once. The ten largest make up about 0.39% of the sample.

As concerns this clone: Its antigen is still unknown. The sample holds no much larger clone one base away, and base qualities are not on file.

Healthy HIV-negative adults with no recently reported acute infections or vaccinations were included as donors. All donors were Caucasian adults living in Nashville, Tennessee, USA. CD4+ T cells were enriched through magnetic negative selection, after which naive cells were positively selected on CD45RA and the remaining negative fraction served as the memory subset. Blood was collected by leukapheresis, and PBMCs were isolated by Ficoll-Histopaque density gradient centrifugation and then cryopreserved in liquid nitrogen vapor phase. Purity and quantity of every magnetically sorted T cell population were checked by analytical flow cytometry. From each sorted fraction, genomic DNA was isolated and quantified by UV absorbance on a Nanodrop 2000c.

The sample consisted of naive CD4+ T cells from PBMCs. According to the study, the label for this sample's cell subset or site signals: CD45RA+ positively selected. The source is a man between 18 and 29 years old in good health. Some clones in this sample may be carry-over from other donors' samples. In this chain, TRBV30 is recombined with TRBJ2-1; 9 bases in the middle match TRBD2. The CDR3 region: CAWASGIGNEQFF. The bases read TGTGCCTGGGCTAGCGGGATCGGGAATGAGCAGTTCTTC.